A selection of T cell receptor beta chains follows, all from one sample in a study of CD8 T cells in Susac syndrome. TCRdb passed the immunoSEQ multiplex PCR reads through MiXCR, listing each CDR3 protein once. The sample gives some 300,000 distinct CDR3 sequences, roughly 85% of which show up once; 0.2% to 0.25% is in the top ten. Sequences were obtained from CD8+ T cells from PBMCs. All receptors derive from a human donor with multiple sclerosis. CDR3s leave out the opening cysteine and the closing phenylalanine or tryptophan. Fields, in order: clone size, J gene, V gene, D gene, CDR3 protein. The D gene is left open where the match is weak. Where a row states a size, it is once, few, many or the class of an expanded clone; other rows omit it.

>-|TRBJ2-1|TRBV20-1|-
SAVELYNEQF
>once|TRBJ1-1|TRBV6-2/TRBV6-3|-
ASSRTGGAEAF
>-|TRBJ1-1|TRBV7-8|TRBD1
ASSDQAGGFGTEAF
>-|TRBJ1-5|TRBV7-9|-
ASSSQVFNQPQH
>few|TRBJ1-5|TRBV6-1|-
ASSGEAKNQPQH
>-|TRBJ2-7|TRBV6-5|TRBD1
ASSYSWDRVDEQY
>-|TRBJ2-7|TRBV30|-
AWAPSSYEQY
>-|TRBJ2-5|TRBV6-1|-
ASTIPDDSSQETQY
>-|TRBJ1-2|TRBV4-3|-
ASSQDLTGLDGYT
>-|TRBJ2-7|TRBV19|-
ASSINRGSYEQY
>-|TRBJ2-7|TRBV11-2|TRBD1
ASIRQGNSYEQY
>-|TRBJ2-7|TRBV2|-
ASSDLGGDVYGQY
>-|TRBJ1-2|TRBV19|-
ASSFGLPNYYGYT
>once|TRBJ2-7|TRBV6-2/TRBV6-3|-
ASSYSILYEQY
>-|TRBJ2-7|TRBV20-1|TRBD1
SARDFGRGSYEQY
>-|TRBJ2-1|TRBV10-3|-
AISVLMGRDEQF
>-|TRBJ2-7|TRBV7-9|-
ASSLAGWQADGYEQY
>-|TRBJ2-3|TRBV27|-
ASRQAGDSTDTQY
>-|TRBJ2-7|TRBV25-1|-
ASSEYQVYEQY
>-|TRBJ1-5|TRBV28|TRBD1
ASSFPGGQGFEPQH
>-|TRBJ2-1|TRBV5-1|TRBD2
ASSLRLAGGPDPYNEQF
>-|TRBJ2-3|TRBV9|TRBD2
ASSVAAGDGTQY
>-|TRBJ2-1|TRBV25-1|TRBD2
ASSEYAGTSGWDEQF
>few|TRBJ2-7|TRBV9|TRBD1
ASSVGTGNYEQY
>once|TRBJ1-1|TRBV4-3|-
ASSPRIGNTEAF
>-|TRBJ2-7|TRBV6-2/TRBV6-3|TRBD2
ASSYASGRLEQY
>-|TRBJ1-2|TRBV7-2|-
ASTLRGGRYGYT
>-|TRBJ2-3|TRBV13|TRBD2
ASSFRLAGNTDTQY
>few|TRBJ2-3|TRBV6-2/TRBV6-3|TRBD2
ASSYREGLRDTQY